These 27 T cell receptor beta chains were sequenced from one sample in a study of T cell repertoires in cytomegalovirus infection. TCRdb re-called the reads through MiXCR, storing one row per CDR3 protein. Of approximately 730,000 distinct CDR3 sequences in the sample, 29% were seen once. Their antigens are not known. Sequences were derived from cultured CD8+ T cells from PBMCs, sampled from culture after CMV antigen stimulation. These receptors all stem from a human donor in good health (CMV status not recorded). Some clones in this sample may be carry-over from other donors' samples.

This clonotype was detected a few times. The V call is TRBV4-3, the J call TRBJ2-1; D possibly corresponds to TRBD2 (6 bases). CDR3 length equals 17 residues. The germline CDR1 and CDR2 sequences are LGHNA and YSLEER. The ends were cut back, 1 base at V and 4 bases at J, with 17 bases in the middle. CDR3 protein: CASSQGPGGLPYNEQFF. The CDR3 DNA reads TGCGCCAGCAGCCAAGGTCCCGGTGGACTACCATACAATGAGCAGTTCTTC.

This rearrangement joins TRBV7-8 to TRBJ2-2; D may be TRBD2 (5 bases). This CDR3 comprises 14 residues. V lost 6 bases to trimming and J lost 7 bases, with 15 bases between them. Germline V gene lookup returns CDR1 SGHVS and CDR2 FQNEAQ. The CDR3 bases are TGTGCCAGCAGAGATCGTTGGGAGATCGGGGAGCTGTTTTTT. This translates into CASRDRWEIGELFF.

V is TRBV2 and J is TRBJ2-1; maybe TRBD1 (6 bases). The CDR3 runs to 14 residues. Trimming pared 7 bases from V and 8 bases from J, leaving 18 bases between. Germline CDR1 reads SNHLY; CDR2 reads FYNNEI. DNA for the CDR3: TGTGCCAGCAACCAACCAGGGGCCGGGGATGAGCAGTTCTTC. It encodes CASNQPGAGDEQFF.

This clonotype showed up many times. This chain links TRBV7-2 with TRBJ1-2; TRBD1 matches 8 bases. In germline, CDR1 is SGHTA, CDR2 FQGNSA. V shed 6 bases and J 3 bases; nucleotides not matched to a gene: 15. The length of the CDR3 is 17 residues. CDR3 protein: CASSLPTGQDGDYGYTF. As DNA, the CDR3 is TGTGCCAGCAGTTTACCCACGGGACAGGATGGCGACTATGGCTACACCTTC.

This clonotype was seen ten or more times. The rearrangement links TRBV7-8 to TRBJ2-3; TRBD1 is a possible D gene (6 bases). The CDR3 loop spans 18 amino acids. Germline V gene sequence: CDR1 SGHVS, CDR2 FQNEAQ. Trimming cost V 4 bases and J 3 bases, with 23 bases left between them. In DNA, the CDR3 is TGTGCCAGCAGCTCCATCTACCATCCCAGGGGCACGACAGATACGCAGTATTTT. Translating it yields CASSSIYHPRGTTDTQYF.

This clonotype appeared many times. With a much larger clone just one base away, this may be a read error. The chain joins TRBV7-2 to TRBJ1-4; a weak D match, TRBD1 (5 bases). Germline values: CDR1 SGHTA, CDR2 FQGNSA. V was shortened by 1 base and J by 3 bases, with 6 bases between the two germline ends. The CDR3 is 14 amino acids. CDR3 sequence reads: CASSLEGPNEKLFF. CDR3 nucleotides: TGTGCCAGCAGCTTAGAGGGGCCTAATGAAAAACTGTTTTTT.

The chain combines TRBV27 with TRBJ2-7; D possibly uses TRBD1 or TRBD2 (6 bases each). Trimming took 6 bases from V and 3 from J, leaving 18 bases between them. The CDR3 extends over 15 amino acids. Germline loops: CDR1 MNHEY, CDR2 SMNVEV (reference sequence). In DNA form, the CDR3 reads TGTGCCAGCAGACCAAGGGGGGTCAACCTCTACGAGCAGTACTTC. It translates to CASRPRGVNLYEQYF.

This clonotype was seen ten or more times. The genes are TRBV7-2 and TRBJ2-7, with a tentative D call TRBD2 (5 bases). The germline gives CDR1 SGHTA, CDR2 FQGNSA. V dropped 5 bases and J dropped 0 bases, with 11 bases sitting between them. The CDR3 loop spans 14 amino acids. The DNA for the CDR3 is TGTGCCAGCAGCACCGAAGGACTCTCCTACGAGCAGTACGTC. Amino acid sequence: CASSTEGLSYEQYV.

A few counts support this clonotype. This rearrangement joins TRBV4-1 to TRBJ1-6; 8 nucleotides match TRBD1. Trimming cost V 1 base and J 3 bases; bases outside gene matches: 11. Germline V gene sequence: CDR1 MGHRA, CDR2 YSYEKL. The CDR3 has 19 amino acids. Here the CDR3 reads CASSQGGGQGSFYNSPLHF. Written as DNA, the CDR3 is TGCGCCAGCAGCCAAGGGGGAGGACAGGGAAGCTTCTATAATTCACCCCTCCACTTT.

The chain joins TRBV2 to TRBJ2-1; weak D call: TRBD2 (7 bases). The CDR3 has 15 residues. V was trimmed by 3 bases and J by 9 bases, leaving 18 bases between them. Germline CDR1 reads SNHLY; CDR2 reads FYNNEI. The CDR3 DNA is TGTGCCAGCAGTGACCCGAGGGGGGGGGCAGGTGAGCAGTTCTTC. Translation: CASSDPRGGAGEQFF.

To note about this clonotype: A much larger clone is a single base away; this may be a read error. The chain links TRBV7-6 to TRBJ2-1, with 11 bases identical to TRBD2. The CDR3 is 16 residues long. The germline V gene encodes CDR1 SGHVS and CDR2 FNYEAQ. The CDR3 nucleotides read TGTGGCAGCAGCGGGGACGCCGGGACTAGCGGCAATGAGCAGTTCTTC. It codes for CGSSGDAGTSGNEQFF.

The V gene is TRBV24-1, the J gene TRBJ1-1; 8 bases fit TRBD1. Trimming took 7 bases from V and 6 from J; bases not matched to a gene: 6. The CDR3 runs 13 residues. The germline CDR1 and CDR2 sequences are KGHDR and SFDVKD. CDR3 protein: CATRDRAYSEAFF. In nucleotides, the CDR3 is TGTGCCACCAGGGACAGGGCCTACTCTGAAGCTTTCTTT.

This clonotype was counted ten times or more. The chain couples TRBV2 to TRBJ1-5; 8 bases line up with TRBD1. This CDR3 has 14 amino acids. Looked up from germline, CDR1 is SNHLY and CDR2 is FYNNEI. Trimming at V came to 11 bases and at J to 3 bases, leaving 9 bases not matched to a gene. The CDR3 region has the DNA TGTGCCGGAAGCACAGGGGGTCACAATCAGCCCCAGCATTTT. Its translation is CAGSTGGHNQPQHF.

This clonotype was recorded a few times. This sequence joins TRBV7-3 and TRBJ2-1; weak D call: TRBD1 (6 bases). Germline-derived CDR1 and CDR2 are SGHTA and FQGTGA. The CDR3 spans 14 residues. The ends were cut back, 2 bases at V and 4 bases at J, with 9 bases in the middle. The CDR3 bases are TGTGCCAGCAGCTTAGACACAGGGTACAATGAGCAGTTCTTC. Amino acid sequence: CASSLDTGYNEQFF. The whole variable domain, filled in from reference TRBV7-3 and TRBJ2-1, reads GAGVSQTPSNKVTEKGKYVELRCDPISGHTALYWYRQSLGQGPEFLIYFQGTGAADDSGLPNDRFFAVRPEGSVSTLKIQRTERGDSAVYLCASSLDTGYNEQFFGPGTRLTVL.

This chain connects TRBV27 to TRBJ2-5, with 8 nucleotides matching TRBD1. Per the germline V gene, CDR1 is MNHEY and CDR2 is SMNVEV (reference sequence). This CDR3 is built from 15 residues. Trimming removed 10 bases from V and 5 bases from J; junction bases left unmatched: 15. The CDR3 nucleotides read TGTGCCACCGGATTCATAGACAGGGGAGTGGAGACCCAGTACTTC. Protein: CATGFIDRGVETQYF.

Ten or more counts support this clonotype. The chain has TRBV12-3 or TRBV12-4 and TRBJ1-5; maybe TRBD1 (5 bases). The CDR3 extends over 14 amino acids. Trimming pared 2 bases from V and 6 bases from J, leaving 11 bases between. CDR3 in amino acids: CASSLKQAGQPQHF. The CDR3 coding sequence is TGTGCCAGCAGTTTAAAACAGGCGGGTCAGCCCCAGCATTTT.

V and J are TRBV7-9 and TRBJ2-2, with a possible D match to TRBD1 (6 bases). Germline V gene sequence: CDR1 SEHNR, CDR2 FQNEAQ (reference sequence). V was pared by 6 bases and J by 1 base, with 12 bases between. The CDR3 consists of 15 residues. DNA for the CDR3: TGTGCCAGCAGGTCGGGGACACAGAACACCGGGGAGCTGTTTTTT. It encodes CASRSGTQNTGELFF.

The chain joins TRBV27 to TRBJ2-7; D uncertain. With 0 bases removed from V and 4 bases from J, the gap between germline ends came to 13 bases. The CDR3 contains 15 residues. Germline CDR1 reads MNHEY; CDR2 reads SMNVEV (reference sequence). CDR3 loop: CASSLSAGLEYEQYV. CDR3 coding DNA: TGTGCCAGCAGTTTATCGGCCGGGTTGGAGTACGAGCAGTACGTC.

The genes are TRBV6-2 or TRBV6-3 and TRBJ2-7; TRBD2 is a possible D gene (5 bases). Per the germline V gene, CDR1 is MNHEY and CDR2 is SVGEGT. This CDR3 is built from 12 residues. The V end lost 10 bases, the J end lost 6 bases, and 16 bases lay between the germline ends. CDR3 DNA sequence: TGTGCCACTCGCCTCGGGAATACCGAGCAGTACTTC. Protein sequence: CATRLGNTEQYF.

The CDR3 nucleotides read TGTGCCAGTAGTAGGGGGCGCAGTCTGCCAAATGAGCAGTTCTTC. Translated, it gives CASSRGRSLPNEQFF. The gene calls are TRBV19 and TRBJ2-1; maybe TRBD1 (6 bases). Germline CDR1 LNHDA, CDR2 SQIVND (reference sequence). The germline V and J ends were trimmed by 4 bases and 7 bases, with 17 bases remaining between them. This CDR3 comprises 15 residues. The entire variable domain, with the rest obtained from reference TRBV19 and TRBJ2-1, is as follows: DGGITQSPKYLFRKEGQNVTLSCEQNLNHDAMYWYRQDPGQGLRLIYYSQIVNDFQKGDIAEGYSVSREKKESFPLTVTSAQKNPTAFYLCASSRGRSLPNEQFFGPGTRLTVL.

This chain links TRBV27 with TRBJ1-1; D gene uncertain. The CDR3 has 13 residues. The V end was cut by 3 bases, the J end by 4 bases, with 9 bases between. Per germline, CDR1 MNHEY and CDR2 SMNVEV (reference sequence). This CDR3 is CASSLFRATEAFF. CDR3 coding DNA: TGTGCCAGCAGTTTGTTCCGGGCCACTGAAGCTTTCTTT.

The chain is built from TRBV7-9 and TRBJ2-7; a weak D match, TRBD1 (6 bases). V was clipped by 4 bases and J by 3 bases, with 22 bases between them. Germline assignment: CDR1 SEHNR and CDR2 FQNEAQ (reference sequence). The CDR3 is 17 residues long. The chain's CDR3 is CASSSLHGTIGYYEQYV. The DNA for the CDR3 is TGTGCCAGCAGCTCCCTCCATGGGACAATCGGCTACTACGAGCAGTACGTC.

This clonotype has more than one count but fewer than ten. This rearrangement joins TRBV6-5 to TRBJ2-3, with D hard to call. V lost 3 bases to trimming and J lost 1 base, with 11 bases between them. Germline CDR1 MNHEY, CDR2 SVGAGI. The length of the CDR3 is 15 residues. This chain's CDR3 is CASSYQPPGTDTQYF. CDR3 DNA sequence: TGTGCCAGCAGTTATCAGCCCCCGGGCACAGATACGCAGTATTTT.

The rearrangement links TRBV7-8 to TRBJ1-5; the match to TRBD1 covers 8 bases. This CDR3 contains 16 residues. Germline trimming cut 9 bases from V and 0 bases from J; bases unmatched to any gene: 10. Germline CDR1 SGHVS, CDR2 FQNEAQ. This CDR3 reads CASLDRVWDSNQPQHF. Written as DNA, the CDR3 is TGTGCCAGTCTGGACAGGGTTTGGGATAGCAATCAGCCCCAGCATTTT.

V usage is TRBV28 and J usage is TRBJ2-2; no clear D. CDR1 is MDHEN and CDR2 is SYDVKM in the germline V gene. V was shortened by 4 bases and J by 1 base, with 10 bases between the two germline ends. The CDR3 has 15 amino acids. CDR3 DNA: TGTGCCAGCAGTTCTCCCGACCGGAACACCGGGGAGCTGTTTTTT. It encodes CASSSPDRNTGELFF. Together with reference TRBV28 and TRBJ2-2, the CDR3 gives the full variable domain: DVKVTQSSRYLVKRTGEKVFLECVQDMDHENMFWYRQDPGLGLRLIYFSYDVKMKEKGDIPEGYSVSREKKERFSLILESASTNQTSMYLCASSSPDRNTGELFFGEGSRLTVL.

The gene calls are TRBV19 and TRBJ2-3; 9 bases are a match to TRBD1. The CDR3 consists of 16 residues. Germline assignment: CDR1 LNHDA and CDR2 SQIVND (reference sequence). Trimming removed 2 bases from V and 6 bases from J; junction bases left unmatched: 9. CDR3 coding DNA: TGTGCCAGTAGTATAACGGGACAGGGACGGAGGGATACGCAGTATTTT. Its translation: CASSITGQGRRDTQYF.

This clonotype has only a few counts. This chain joins TRBV6-6 and TRBJ2-3; unclear D gene. Trimming left V 6 bases short and J 5 bases short, with 12 bases between. The germline gives CDR1 MNHNY, CDR2 SVGAGI (reference sequence). The CDR3 has 13 residues. The CDR3 nucleotides read TGTGCCAGCAGCCTCCTCTCCGGAGATACGCAGTATTTT. It yields the protein CASSLLSGDTQYF.